There are a few counts of the clone carrying this T cell receptor (beta chain). Its antigen is not identified. These data belong to a study of T cells in Graves' hyperthyroidism and ophthalmopathy. Study information: Initial diagnosis, before any treatment, was when peripheral blood was collected. Whole-study findings and limits: Most thyroid-expanded clonotypes above 0.001 were also found in blood.

Source material for PBMCs was over 7.5 ml fresh peripheral blood. The CDR3 has 14 residues. V was cut by 3 bases and J by 0 bases, with 9 bases left in between. The V gene's germline CDR1 is DFQATT and CDR2 SNEGSKA (reference sequence). Template material for amplifying TCR beta CDR3 regions consisted of RNA transcripts. The primer set for the first-round RT-PCR of the TCR CDR3 was HTBI. TCRdb used MiXCR to reprocess the multiplex PCR reads, holding one entry per CDR3 protein. The table shows some 490,000 distinct CDR3 sequences, with about 22% occurring only once. The J gene is TRBJ2-1, the V gene TRBV20-1; the D is unclear. Specimen: blood. The clonotype was recovered from a woman in her 70s with Graves' ophthalmopathy. CDR3 in DNA: TGCAGTGCTAGGCGTGCGGCCTCCTACAATGAGCAGTTCTTC. Its protein product is CSARRAASYNEQFF.